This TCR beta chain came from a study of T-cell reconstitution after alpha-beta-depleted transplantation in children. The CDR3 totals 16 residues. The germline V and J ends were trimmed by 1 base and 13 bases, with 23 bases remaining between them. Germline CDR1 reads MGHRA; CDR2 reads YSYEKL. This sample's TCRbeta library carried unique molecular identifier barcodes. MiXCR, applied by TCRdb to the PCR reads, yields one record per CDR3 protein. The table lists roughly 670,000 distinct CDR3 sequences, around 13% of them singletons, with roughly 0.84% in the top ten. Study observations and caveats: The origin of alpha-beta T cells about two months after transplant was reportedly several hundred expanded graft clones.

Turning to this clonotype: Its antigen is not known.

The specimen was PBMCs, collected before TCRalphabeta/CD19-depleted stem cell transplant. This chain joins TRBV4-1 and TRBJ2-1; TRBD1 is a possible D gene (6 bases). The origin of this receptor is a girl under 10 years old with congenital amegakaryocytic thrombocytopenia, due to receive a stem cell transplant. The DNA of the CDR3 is TGCGCCAGCAGCCAAGGGTCGACAGGCGGGTCAGGCACCCAGTTCTTC. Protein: CASSQGSTGGSGTQFF.